This T cell receptor beta chain comes out of a study of beta chain features in type 1 diabetes. As every portion of the isolated RNA was reverse transcribed, the sequencing read expressed TCRB transcripts. The data were produced by immunoSEQ multiplex PCR, yet TCRdb's version contains in-frame clones alone and is incomplete. The table includes some 150,000 clones, 10% to 15% detected once. There was one heparinised blood draw per donor, averaging about 120 mL. Cells sorted by CD45RO/CCR7/CD25/CD127/CD95/CD27 comprised CD4+ naive, central memory, regulatory and stem cell-like memory cells. About this clone itself: The antigen remains undetermined.

Findings of the study overall: Type 1 diabetes patients had TCRB CDR3s that were shorter (moderately but significantly so) in all four CD4+ subsets. Comparison showed that naive, central memory and Treg TCRB repertoires appeared more similar among patients than among healthy donors.

CDR3 length: 14 residues. V was pared by 5 bases and J by 16 bases, with 24 bases between. In germline, CDR1 is MDHEN, CDR2 SYDVKM. Specimen: central memory CD4+ T cells from blood. This TCR derives from a man between 18 and 29 years old with type 1 diabetes. V usage is TRBV28 and J usage is TRBJ1-3; no clear D. The CDR3, as DNA: TGTGCCAGCAGTGCTCCGATACGGAAAGAGGTGGGGTATTTT. Amino acids: CASSAPIRKEVGYF. The whole variable domain, remainder taken from reference TRBV28 and TRBJ1-3, is DVKVTQSSRYLVKRTGEKVFLECVQDMDHENMFWYRQDPGLGLRLIYFSYDVKMKEKGDIPEGYSVSREKKERFSLILESASTNQTSMYLCASSAPIRKEVGYFGEGSWLTVV.